This TCR beta chain derives from a study of CD8+ T cells in alopecia areata. This clone was picked up a small number of times. CDR1 is SGHDT, CDR2 YYEEEE, per germline. There are 17 residues in the CDR3. V lost 0 bases, J lost 7 bases, and 19 bases lay in between. RNA extraction was followed by reverse transcription into cDNA, which acted as the sequencing template. Method: immunoSEQ multiplex PCR; TCRdb's copy keeps in-frame clones and lacks some. This table has 150,000 to 200,000 clones, 59% appearing once. The clonotype was recovered from a human donor with alopecia areata. The rearrangement uses TRBV5-6 and TRBJ2-2; the D gene is possibly TRBD1 (6 bases). The input for sequencing was CD4+ T cells sorted from blood, taken at week 0. The CDR3 bases are TGTGCCAGCAGCTTGGTTGTTCGCCCCAGGGGTGACGGGGAGCTGTTTTTT. As protein: CASSLVVRPRGDGELFF.